This TCR beta chain came from a study of molecular identifiers for immune sequencing clone quantification. This clonotype was seen at least ten times. TCRdb re-analysed the PCR reads in MiXCR, keeping a single row per CDR3 protein. In the table there are 62,000 or so distinct CDR3 sequences, 15% to 20% of which are singletons. Trimming took off 7 bases at V and 5 bases at J, with 15 bases between the two ends. Germline CDR1 is SGHTA and CDR2 is FQGNSA. This CDR3 is built from 13 residues. This chain connects TRBV7-2 to TRBJ2-7; the D is unclear. This TCR came from a human donor in good health. Some libraries in this study had Jurkat cell RNA spiked in. Sequencing input: naive CD8+ T cells from blood, with Jurkat cell RNA spiked in. Subset in this sample: FACS-sorted CD8+CD4-CCR7+CD45RA+ naive T cells. CDR3 region: CASNDVAGNEQYF. The CDR3 DNA sequence: TGTGCCAGCAACGATGTGGCAGGCAACGAGCAGTACTTC.